The subject of this entry is one T cell receptor beta chain. This sample is drawn from a study of identical twins. The V gene's germline CDR1 is DFQATT and CDR2 SNEGSKA (reference sequence). Trimming stripped 0 bases from V and 5 bases from J, with 13 bases between. The CDR3 contains 14 residues. Via MiXCR, TCRdb re-called the 5' RACE reads, giving one row per CDR3 protein. The data contain hundreds of thousands of distinct CDR3 sequences, over 8.5% of them singletons. In addition, the sample was reused for a study of yellow fever vaccine responses in identical twins.

The specimen sequenced was PBMCs. This chain connects TRBV20-1 to TRBJ2-5; TRBD1 or TRBD2 may be the D gene (5 bases each). This sequence originates from a young woman in good health. The DNA of the CDR3 is TGCAGTGCTAGAGATATTACGGGACGCGAGACCCAGTACTTC. This translates into CSARDITGRETQYF.